Reported below is one TCR beta chain. Its antigen is currently unknown. The record originates from a study of T cells in localized non-small cell lung cancer. Study-level findings and limits: An association was observed between higher blood T cell density and longer overall survival. Appearance in adjacent lung was seen for a median 57 of the top 100 tumor clones.

The method was immunoSEQ multiplex PCR; TCRdb's version includes in-frame clones alone and lacks a portion of them. The sample carries roughly 21,000 clones, nearly 90% recorded once. Germline CDR1 is LNHDA and CDR2 is SQIVND (reference sequence). Trimming cost V 4 bases and J 5 bases, with 17 bases left between them. CDR3 length: 15 amino acids. The receptor was derived from an older male donor with stage II lung adenocarcinoma. Sequenced here: peripheral blood mononuclear cells, sampled before any cancer treatment. The V and J genes are TRBV19 and TRBJ1-2, with TRBD1 as a possible D gene (5 bases). The DNA of the CDR3 is TGTGCCAGTAGTACACACGGGACGCCGAATTATGGCTACACCTTC. The encoded protein is CASSTHGTPNYGYTF.